This TCR beta chain was recovered during a study of response to subunit inactivated influenza vaccine. Study conclusions and caveats: The authors offered the suggestion that each seasonal influenza vaccination recruits few new T cells.

Note on this clonotype: Its matching antigen is unknown.

The length of the CDR3 is 15 residues. V gave up 5 bases and J gave up 7 bases, with 17 bases separating them. Germline loops: CDR1 MNHNS, CDR2 SASEGT. One entry per CDR3 protein results from TCRdb running MiXCR on the RT-PCR reads. The profile shows more than 450,000 distinct CDR3 sequences, 7.5% to 8.5% of them singletons. The source material was PBMCs from blood, sampled less than 25 months after vaccination. The chain carries TRBV6-1 and TRBJ2-2; tentatively, D is TRBD2 (5 bases). The sequence was collected from a man aged 50-75 years who received an inactivated influenza vaccine. CDR3 in DNA: TGTGCCAGCAGTCAGGAGGCAGCCTGGGACGGGGAGCTGTTTTTT. Protein product: CASSQEAAWDGELFF.